The text below deals with one T cell receptor beta chain. TCRdb redid the calling of the RT-PCR reads with MiXCR, one entry per CDR3 protein. The table shows about 680,000 distinct CDR3 sequences, with approximately 14% occurring only once. J was trimmed by 4 bases and V by 4 bases; bases with no gene match: 5. Germline V CDR1 and CDR2: DFQATT, SNEGSKA (reference sequence). CDR3 length: 14 amino acids. The sequencing sample was made of memory CD4+ T cells from blood. The V and J genes are TRBV20-1 and TRBJ2-3, with 10 bases aligning to TRBD2. The receptor was isolated from a female donor in good health, serving as a healthy control. CDR3 DNA sequence: TGCAGTGCTACCCTAGCGGGAGTTCCAGATACGCAGTATTTT. Encoded protein: CSATLAGVPDTQYF.